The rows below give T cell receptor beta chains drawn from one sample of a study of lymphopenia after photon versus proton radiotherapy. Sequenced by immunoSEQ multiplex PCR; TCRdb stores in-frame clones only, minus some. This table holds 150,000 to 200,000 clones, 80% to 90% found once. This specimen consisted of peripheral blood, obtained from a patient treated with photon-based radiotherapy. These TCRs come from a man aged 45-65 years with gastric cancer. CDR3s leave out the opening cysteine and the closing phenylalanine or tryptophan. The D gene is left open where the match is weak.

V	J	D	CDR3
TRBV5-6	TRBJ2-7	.	ASSVRGSLGEQY
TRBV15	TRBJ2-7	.	ATSRGAPRGRDEQY
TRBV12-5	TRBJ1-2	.	ASGKPLGVKDCGYT
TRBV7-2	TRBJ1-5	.	ASSFTSSARQPQH
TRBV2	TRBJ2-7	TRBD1	ASSQGQGATYEQY
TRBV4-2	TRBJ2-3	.	ASNRGLGADTQY
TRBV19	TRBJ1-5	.	ASSIQANQPQH
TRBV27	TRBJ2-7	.	ASSLSQPYEQY
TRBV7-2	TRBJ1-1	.	ASSPEVGNTEAF
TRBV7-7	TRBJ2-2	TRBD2	ASSPLGLDTGELF
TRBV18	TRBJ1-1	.	ASSPSTGSWTEAF
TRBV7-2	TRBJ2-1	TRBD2	ASSKLAGVSDEQF
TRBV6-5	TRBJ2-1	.	ASSYSVRGALNEQF
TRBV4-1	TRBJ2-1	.	ASSQDTSFEEF
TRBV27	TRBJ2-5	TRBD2	ASSPTSGRGETQY
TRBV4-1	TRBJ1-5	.	ASSQGQQEGRPQH
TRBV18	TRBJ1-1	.	ASSPSRVRGDNTEAF
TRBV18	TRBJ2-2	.	ASSPPATGELF
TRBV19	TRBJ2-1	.	ASNGGKPYNEQF
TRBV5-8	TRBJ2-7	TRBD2	ASSSSALAGGNEQY
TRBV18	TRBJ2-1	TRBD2	ASSPPGGRRNEQF
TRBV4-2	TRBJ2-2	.	ASSQPTGVLNTGELF
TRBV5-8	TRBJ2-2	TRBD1	ASSLIGQGRTGELF
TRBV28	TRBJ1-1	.	ASSFQGGEAF
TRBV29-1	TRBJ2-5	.	SGGGGGETQY
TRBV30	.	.	AWSRGGDSYEQY
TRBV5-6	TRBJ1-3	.	ASSYQGSGNTIY
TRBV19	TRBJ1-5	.	ASSRQRPNDNSNQPQH
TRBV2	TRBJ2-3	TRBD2	ASSPNSGRFTDTQY
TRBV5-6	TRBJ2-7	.	ASSLRGEQY
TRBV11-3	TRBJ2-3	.	ASSLDSLSDTQY
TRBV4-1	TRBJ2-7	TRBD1	ASSQSQGSPYEQY
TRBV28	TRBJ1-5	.	ASSRQLNQPQH
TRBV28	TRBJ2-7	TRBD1	ASSPDRESYEQY
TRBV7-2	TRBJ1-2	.	ASSLAGAYYGYT
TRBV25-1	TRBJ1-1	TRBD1	ASSDRGAGNTEAF
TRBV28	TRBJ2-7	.	ASTLREGVAYEQY
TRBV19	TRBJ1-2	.	ASSTSGQLHYGYT
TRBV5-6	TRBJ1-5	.	ASSLRPTGNSNQPQH
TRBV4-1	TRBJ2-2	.	ASSQEKGAWREGELF
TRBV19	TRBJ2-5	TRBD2	ASSKGTSGSRQETQY
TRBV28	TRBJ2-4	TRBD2	ATSLTAGNIQY
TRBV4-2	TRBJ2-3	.	ASSQDRTTDTQY
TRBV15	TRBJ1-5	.	ATSTTSNSNQPQH
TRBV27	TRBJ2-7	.	ASRGDGYEQY
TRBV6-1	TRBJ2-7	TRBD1	ASPRGQGASYEQY
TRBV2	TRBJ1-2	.	ASSVTARWGGGSSNYGYT
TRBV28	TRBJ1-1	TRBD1	ASTSTGGWNTEAF
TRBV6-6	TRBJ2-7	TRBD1	ASSRTGGAFHEQY
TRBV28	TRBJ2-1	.	ASSFQTPGQF
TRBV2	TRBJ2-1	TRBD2	ASMGLAGYNEQF